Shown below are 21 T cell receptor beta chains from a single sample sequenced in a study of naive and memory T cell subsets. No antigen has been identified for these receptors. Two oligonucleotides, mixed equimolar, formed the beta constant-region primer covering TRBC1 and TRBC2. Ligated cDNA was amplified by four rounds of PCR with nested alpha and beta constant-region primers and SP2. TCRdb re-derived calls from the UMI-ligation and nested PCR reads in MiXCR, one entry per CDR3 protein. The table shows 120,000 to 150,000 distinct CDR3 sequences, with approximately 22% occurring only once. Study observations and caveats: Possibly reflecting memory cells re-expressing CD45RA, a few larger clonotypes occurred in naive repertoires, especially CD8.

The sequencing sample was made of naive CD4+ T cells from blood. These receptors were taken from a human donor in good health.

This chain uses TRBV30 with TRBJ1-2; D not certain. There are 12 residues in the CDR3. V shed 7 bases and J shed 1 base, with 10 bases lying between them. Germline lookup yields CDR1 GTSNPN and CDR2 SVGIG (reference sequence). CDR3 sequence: CASSALNYGYTF. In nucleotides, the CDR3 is TGTGCCTCCTCGGCCCTTAACTATGGCTACACCTTC. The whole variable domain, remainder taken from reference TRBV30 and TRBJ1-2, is SQTIHQWPATLVQPVGSPLSLECTVEGTSNPNLYWYRQAAGRGLQLLFYSVGIGQISSEVPQNLSASRPQDRQFILSSKKLLLSDSGFYLCASSALNYGYTFGSGTRLTVV.

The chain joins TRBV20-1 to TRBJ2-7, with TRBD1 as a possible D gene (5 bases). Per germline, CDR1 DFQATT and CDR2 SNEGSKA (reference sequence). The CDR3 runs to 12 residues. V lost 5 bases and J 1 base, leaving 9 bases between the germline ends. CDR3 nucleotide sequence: TGCAGTGCTGTGGGGCATTCCTACGAGCAGTACTTC. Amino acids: CSAVGHSYEQYF.

CDR3 protein: CASSFDYEQYF. CDR3 coding DNA: TGTGCCAGCAGCTTCGACTACGAGCAGTACTTC. The chain links TRBV14 to TRBJ2-7, with D unresolved. Germline loops: CDR1 SGHDN, CDR2 FVKESK. The germline V and J ends were trimmed by 5 bases and 3 bases, with 5 bases remaining between them. The CDR3 has 11 amino acids.

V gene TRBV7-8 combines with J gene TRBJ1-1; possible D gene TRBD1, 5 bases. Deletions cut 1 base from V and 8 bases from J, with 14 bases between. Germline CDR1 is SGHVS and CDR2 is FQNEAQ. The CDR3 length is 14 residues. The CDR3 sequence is CASSLVGPRKEAFF. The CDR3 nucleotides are TGTGCCAGCAGCTTAGTGGGACCGAGAAAAGAAGCTTTCTTT.

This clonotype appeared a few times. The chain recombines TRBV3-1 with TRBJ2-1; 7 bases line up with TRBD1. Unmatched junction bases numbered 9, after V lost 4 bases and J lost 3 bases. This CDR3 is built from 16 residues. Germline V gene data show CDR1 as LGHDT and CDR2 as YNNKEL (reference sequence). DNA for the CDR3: TGTGCCAGCAGCCGACAATCGCCAGGGGGCTACAATGAGCAGTTCTTC. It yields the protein CASSRQSPGGYNEQFF.

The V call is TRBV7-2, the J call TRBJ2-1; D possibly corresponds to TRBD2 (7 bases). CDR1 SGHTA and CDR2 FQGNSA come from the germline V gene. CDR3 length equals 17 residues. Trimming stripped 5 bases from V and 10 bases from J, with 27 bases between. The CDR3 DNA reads TGTGCCAGCAGCCCCACGATTCAGCGGGATATCAGGGGCGAGCAGTTCTTC. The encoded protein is CASSPTIQRDIRGEQFF.

Here the CDR3 reads CATSRARGTSSYEQYF. In nucleotides, the CDR3 is TGTGCCACCAGCAGAGCCCGGGGGACCAGCTCCTACGAGCAGTACTTC. V is TRBV15 and J is TRBJ2-7; maybe TRBD2 (6 bases). Germline values: CDR1 LNHNV, CDR2 YYDKDF (reference sequence). The CDR3 has 16 amino acids. The germline V and J ends were trimmed by 1 base and 0 bases, with 13 bases remaining between them.

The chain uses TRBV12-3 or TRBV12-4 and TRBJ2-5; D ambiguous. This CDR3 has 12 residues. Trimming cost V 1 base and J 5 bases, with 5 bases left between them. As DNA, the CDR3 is TGTGCCAGCAGTTTAGTATTCGAGACCCAGTACTTC. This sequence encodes CASSLVFETQYF.

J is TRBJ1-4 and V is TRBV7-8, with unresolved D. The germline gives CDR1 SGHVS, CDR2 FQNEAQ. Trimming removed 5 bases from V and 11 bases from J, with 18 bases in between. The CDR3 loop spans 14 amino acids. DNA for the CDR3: TGTGCCAGCAGCCACGCTACCCTGACGGAGAAACTGTTTTTT. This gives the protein CASSHATLTEKLFF.

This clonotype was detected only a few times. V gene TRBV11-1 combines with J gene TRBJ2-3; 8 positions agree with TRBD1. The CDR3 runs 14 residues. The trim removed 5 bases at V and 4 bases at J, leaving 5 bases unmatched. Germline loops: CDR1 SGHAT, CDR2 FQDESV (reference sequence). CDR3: CASSVWTGSDTQYF. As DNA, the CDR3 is TGTGCCAGCAGCGTCTGGACAGGGTCAGATACGCAGTATTTT.

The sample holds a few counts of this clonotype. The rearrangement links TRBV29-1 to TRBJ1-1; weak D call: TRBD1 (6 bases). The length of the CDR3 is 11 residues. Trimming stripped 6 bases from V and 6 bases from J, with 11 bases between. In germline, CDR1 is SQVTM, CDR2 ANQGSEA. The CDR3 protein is CSVGGQSEAFF. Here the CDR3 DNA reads TGCAGCGTGGGAGGACAGTCTGAAGCTTTCTTT.

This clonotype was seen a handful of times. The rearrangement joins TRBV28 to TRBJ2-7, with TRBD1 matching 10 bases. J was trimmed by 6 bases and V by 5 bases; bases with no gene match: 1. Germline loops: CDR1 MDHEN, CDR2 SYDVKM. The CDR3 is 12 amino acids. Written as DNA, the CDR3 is TGTGCCAGCAGTGACAGGGGGCCCGAGCAGTACTTC. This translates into CASSDRGPEQYF. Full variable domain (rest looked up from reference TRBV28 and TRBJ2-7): DVKVTQSSRYLVKRTGEKVFLECVQDMDHENMFWYRQDPGLGLRLIYFSYDVKMKEKGDIPEGYSVSREKKERFSLILESASTNQTSMYLCASSDRGPEQYFGPGTRLTVT.

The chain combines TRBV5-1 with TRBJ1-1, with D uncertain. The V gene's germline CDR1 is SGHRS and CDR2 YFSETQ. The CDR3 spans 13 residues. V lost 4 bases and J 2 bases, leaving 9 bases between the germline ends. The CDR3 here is CASSLAINTEAFF. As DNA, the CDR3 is TGCGCCAGCAGCCTGGCGATAAACACTGAAGCTTTCTTT. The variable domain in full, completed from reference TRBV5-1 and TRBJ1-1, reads KAGVTQTPRYLIKTRGQQVTLSCSPISGHRSVSWYQQTPGQGLQFLFEYFSETQRNKGNFPGRFSGRQFSNSRSEMNVSTLELGDSALYLCASSLAINTEAFFGQGTRLTVV.

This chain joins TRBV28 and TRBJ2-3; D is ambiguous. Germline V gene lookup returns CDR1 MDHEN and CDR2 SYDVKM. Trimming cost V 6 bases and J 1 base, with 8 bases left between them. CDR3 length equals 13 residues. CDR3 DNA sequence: TGTGCCAGCAGAGAAACAGGCACAGATACGCAGTATTTT. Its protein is CASRETGTDTQYF.

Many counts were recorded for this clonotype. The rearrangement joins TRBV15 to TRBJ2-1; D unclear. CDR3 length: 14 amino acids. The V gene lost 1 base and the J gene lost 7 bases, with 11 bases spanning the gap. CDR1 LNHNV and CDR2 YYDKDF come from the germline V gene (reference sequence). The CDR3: CATSRASAVNEQFF. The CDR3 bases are TGTGCCACCAGCAGAGCGTCAGCCGTGAATGAGCAGTTCTTC.

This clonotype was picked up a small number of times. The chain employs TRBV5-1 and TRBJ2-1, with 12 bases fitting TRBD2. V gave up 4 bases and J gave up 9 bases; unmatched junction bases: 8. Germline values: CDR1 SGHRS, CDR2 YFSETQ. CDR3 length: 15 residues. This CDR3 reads CASSATSGRGGEQFF. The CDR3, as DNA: TGCGCCAGCAGCGCGACTAGCGGGAGAGGGGGTGAGCAGTTCTTC.

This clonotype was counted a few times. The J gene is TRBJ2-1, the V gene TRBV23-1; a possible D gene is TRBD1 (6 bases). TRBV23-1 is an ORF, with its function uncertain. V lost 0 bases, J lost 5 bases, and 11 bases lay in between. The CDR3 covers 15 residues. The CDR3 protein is CASSQSKGHNNEQFF. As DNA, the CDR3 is TGCGCCAGCAGTCAATCTAAGGGACACAACAATGAGCAGTTCTTC.

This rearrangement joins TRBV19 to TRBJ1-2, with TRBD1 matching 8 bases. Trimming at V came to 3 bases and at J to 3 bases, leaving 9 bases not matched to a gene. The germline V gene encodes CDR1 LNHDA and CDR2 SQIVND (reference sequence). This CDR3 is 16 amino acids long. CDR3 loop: CASSIQGAAPYYGYTF. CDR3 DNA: TGTGCCAGTAGTATTCAGGGGGCGGCCCCTTACTATGGCTACACCTTC.

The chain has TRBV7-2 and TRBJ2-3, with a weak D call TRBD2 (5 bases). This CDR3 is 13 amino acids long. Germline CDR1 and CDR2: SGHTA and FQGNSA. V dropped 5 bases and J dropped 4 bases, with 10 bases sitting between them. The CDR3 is CASSPDLADTQYF. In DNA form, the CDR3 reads TGTGCCAGCAGCCCGGACTTGGCAGATACGCAGTATTTT.

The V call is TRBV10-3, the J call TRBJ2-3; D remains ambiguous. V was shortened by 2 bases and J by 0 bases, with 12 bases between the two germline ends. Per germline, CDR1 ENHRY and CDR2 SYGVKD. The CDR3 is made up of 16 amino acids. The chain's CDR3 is CAISEGSISSTDTQYF. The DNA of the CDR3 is TGTGCCATCAGTGAGGGGTCTATCTCTAGCACAGATACGCAGTATTTT.

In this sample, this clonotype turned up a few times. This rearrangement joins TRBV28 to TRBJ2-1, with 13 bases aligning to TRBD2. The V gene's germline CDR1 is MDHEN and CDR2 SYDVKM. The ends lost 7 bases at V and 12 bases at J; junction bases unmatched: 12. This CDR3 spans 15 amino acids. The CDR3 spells CASNLRTSGSGGQFF. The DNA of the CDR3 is TGTGCCAGCAACCTTAGGACTAGCGGGAGTGGGGGGCAGTTCTTC.